One and the same sample provided the 24 T cell receptor beta chains below, sequenced in a study of Tregs in tolerant kidney transplant recipients. The repertoire was sequenced with immunoSEQ multiplex PCR; TCRdb's copy has only in-frame clones and lacks some. The sample totals roughly 50,000 clones; its top ten clones hold roughly 0.8%. The starting material was CD4+ T cells from blood, obtained before the transplant. All receptors derive from a human donor who received a combined kidney and bone marrow transplant.

About this clone: The CDR3 goes on 3 residues after the read ends, and that part is filled in from the germline J gene. This chain links TRBV7-2 with TRBJ1-1; 9 positions match TRBD1. After removal of 0 bases from V and 1 base from J, the junction contained 6 bases not matched to a gene. This CDR3 is 17 amino acids long. Per the germline V gene, CDR1 is SGHTA and CDR2 is FQGNSA. CDR3 loop: CASSLATGGGWNTEAFF. Partial CDR3 DNA: TGTGCCAGCAGCTTAGCGACAGGGGGAGGATGGAACACTGAA.

As to this clone: The read halts 3 residues ahead of the CDR3 end, with the missing end drawn from the germline J gene. The chain recombines TRBV2 with TRBJ1-2; TRBD1 agrees at 8 bases. The ends lost 8 bases at V and 3 bases at J; junction bases unmatched: 5. The CDR3 consists of 13 residues. Germline V gene lookup returns CDR1 SNHLY and CDR2 FYNNEI. CDR3 DNA, as far as it was read: TGTGCCAGCGGAACACAGGGGGACTATGGC. Translated, it gives CASGTQGDYG. The entire CDR3 protein is CASGTQGDYGYTF.

Notes on this clone: The read ends 3 residues before the CDR3 terminus; that terminus is restored from the germline J gene. This rearrangement joins TRBV2 to TRBJ2-3; perhaps TRBD1 as D (7 bases). Germline-derived CDR1 and CDR2 are SNHLY and FYNNEI. Trimming shortened V by 7 bases and J by 0 bases, and 17 bases separated the two germline ends. CDR3 size: 16 residues. The CDR3 protein is CASMRDSSFSTDTQYF. The part of the CDR3 DNA that was read is TGTGCCAGCATGCGGGACAGTTCCTTTAGCACAGATACG. Based on the CDR3 plus reference TRBV2 and TRBJ2-3, the full variable domain is EPEVTQTPSHQVTQMGQEVILRCVPISNHLYFYWYRQILGQKVEFLVSFYNNEISEKSEIFDDQFSVERPDGSNFTLKIRSTKLEDSAMYFCASMRDSSFSTDTQYFGPGTRLTVL.

Regarding this clone: The read stops 3 residues short of the end of the CDR3; the missing end is completed from the germline J gene. Other DNA sequences in this sample translate to the same CDR3. The chain combines TRBV7-7 with TRBJ2-3; 7 bases match TRBD2. From germline, CDR1 is SSHAT and CDR2 FNYEAQ (reference sequence). With 1 base clipped from V and 0 bases from J, the junction kept 4 bases outside the gene matches. This CDR3 has 16 amino acids. The CDR3 region is CASSLGAGLSTDTQYF. CDR3 DNA (partial): TGTGCCAGCAGCTTAGGAGCGGGGCTGAGCACAGATACG.

A word on this clone: The sequence runs out 3 residues before the end of the CDR3; the remainder is reconstructed from the germline J gene. The chain carries TRBV19 and TRBJ1-3, with 8 bases aligning to TRBD1. The CDR3 sequence is 14 residues long. CDR1 LNHDA and CDR2 SQIVND come from the germline V gene (reference sequence). J lost 4 bases, V lost 5 bases, and 4 bases had no gene match. CDR3 bases read: TGTGCCAGTAGTCTCCGGGACAGGGGAAACACC. This translates into CASSLRDRGNT. The whole CDR3 sequence is CASSLRDRGNTIYF.

With respect to this clone: The CDR3 end lies 3 residues beyond the end of the read and is filled in from the germline J gene. The gene calls are TRBV18 and TRBJ1-2; no definite D call. The germline V gene has CDR1 KGHSH and CDR2 LQKENI. V was trimmed by 4 bases and J by 7 bases, leaving 7 bases between them. The CDR3 is 11 amino acids. The CDR3 DNA, read in part, is TGTGCCAGCTCACAGGGTTTTGGC. Its protein product is CASSQGFG. The whole CDR3 sequence reads CASSQGFGYTF.

With respect to this clone: The read ends 3 residues before the CDR3 terminus; that terminus is restored from the germline J gene. V is TRBV5-1 and J is TRBJ1-5, with TRBD1 as a possible D gene (6 bases). The CDR3 covers 15 residues. CDR1 and CDR2 (germline): SGHRS, YFSETQ. Trimming cost V 8 bases and J 4 bases, with 19 bases left between them. The CDR3 DNA, read in part, is TGCGCCAGGACTGACGGACAGCTCCGAAATCAGCCC. Its translation is CARTDGQLRNQP. The full CDR3 is CARTDGQLRNQPQHF.

Of note for this clone: The sequence runs out 3 residues before the end of the CDR3; the remainder is reconstructed from the germline J gene. The genes are TRBV5-6 and TRBJ1-3; unclear D gene. Trimming removed 1 base from V and 0 bases from J, with 8 bases in between. The CDR3 covers 15 residues. Germline CDR1 and CDR2: SGHDT and YYEEEE. CDR3 bases read: TGTGCCAGCAGCTTGACAGCTTTCTCTGGAAACACC. This codes for CASSLTAFSGNT. The whole CDR3 region reads CASSLTAFSGNTIYF. The entire variable domain, with the rest obtained from reference TRBV5-6 and TRBJ1-3, is as follows: DAGVTQSPTHLIKTRGQQVTLRCSPKSGHDTVSWYQQALGQGPQFIFQYYEEEERQRGNFPDRFSGHQFPNYSSELNVNALLLGDSALYLCASSLTAFSGNTIYFGEGSWLTVV.

Points on this clone: From the germline J gene comes the end of the CDR3, since the read stops 3 residues before it. The chain is built from TRBV5-4 and TRBJ1-2; 7 positions match TRBD1. The CDR3 is 14 residues long. CDR1 is SGHNT and CDR2 is YYREEE in the germline V gene (reference sequence). The ends lost 1 base at V and 6 bases at J; junction bases unmatched: 6. The chain's CDR3 is CASSLPPDRDGYTF. The sequenced CDR3 bases are TGTGCCAGCAGCTTGCCACCAGACAGGGATGGC. The entire variable domain, with the rest obtained from reference TRBV5-4 and TRBJ1-2, is as follows: ETGVTQSPTHLIKTRGQQVTLRCSSQSGHNTVSWYQQALGQGPQFIFQYYREEENGRGNFPPRFSGLQFPNYSSELNVNALELDDSALYLCASSLPPDRDGYTFGSGTRLTVV.

Comment on this clone: The read ends 3 residues shy of where the CDR3 ends; the end is completed using the germline J gene. The J gene is TRBJ2-3, the V gene TRBV18, with D perhaps matching TRBD2 (6 bases). Looked up from germline, CDR1 is KGHSH and CDR2 is LQKENI. V was cut by 3 bases and J by 2 bases, with 12 bases left in between. The CDR3 loop spans 15 amino acids. The CDR3 region is CASSPRRGLTDTQYF. CDR3 DNA, as far as it was read: TGTGCCAGCTCACCCCGGCGGGGACTCACAGATACG.

A note on this clone: The CDR3 end is not reached by the read, which stops 3 residues before it; the germline J gene fills it in. This chain uses TRBV5-1 with TRBJ2-7; the D gene is possibly TRBD1 (5 bases). V was cut by 0 bases and J by 3 bases, with 10 bases left in between. The germline V gene has CDR1 SGHRS and CDR2 YFSETQ. The CDR3 covers 14 residues. The CDR3 reads CASSLEFRVYEQYF. The sequenced CDR3 bases are TGCGCCAGCAGCTTGGAATTCAGGGTCTACGAG.

On this clone: The read halts 3 residues ahead of the CDR3 end, with the missing end drawn from the germline J gene. The chain combines TRBV7-9 with TRBJ2-3, with a weak D call TRBD2 (6 bases). CDR3 length: 12 amino acids. The germline gives CDR1 SEHNR, CDR2 FQNEAQ (reference sequence). The sequenced CDR3 bases are TGTGCCAGCAGCTTGGGGGGTAGCTCG. Translation: CASSLGGSS. The whole CDR3 is CASSLGGSSQYF.

About this clone itself: The read halts 3 residues ahead of the CDR3 end, with the missing end drawn from the germline J gene. The J gene is TRBJ2-5, the V gene TRBV7-8; 7 bases match TRBD2. CDR1 and CDR2 (germline): SGHVS, FQNEAQ. The CDR3 contains 16 residues. The V gene end was trimmed by 6 bases and the J gene end by 0 bases; junction bases not matched to a gene: 10. CDR3 region: CASSRSGAIYQETQYF. The part of the CDR3 DNA that was read is TGTGCCAGCAGTAGAAGCGGGGCCATTTACCAAGAGACC.

The CDR3 loop reads CASSPSGGGYEQYF. The sequenced CDR3 bases are TGTGCCAGCTCACCAAGCGGGGGGGGGTACGAG. The chain recombines TRBV18 with TRBJ2-7; 10 nucleotides align to TRBD2. The read ends 3 residues shy of where the CDR3 ends; the end is completed using the germline J gene. Trimming cost V 2 bases and J 4 bases; bases outside gene matches: 2. The germline V gene encodes CDR1 KGHSH and CDR2 LQKENI. The CDR3 loop spans 14 amino acids. Complete variable domain (other parts from reference TRBV18 and TRBJ2-7): NAGVMQNPRHLVRRRGQEARLRCSPMKGHSHVYWYRQLPEEGLKFMVYLQKENIIDESGMPKERFSAEFPKEGPSILRIQQVVRGDSAAYFCASSPSGGGYEQYFGPGTRLTVT.

A remark on this clone: The read stops 3 residues short of the end of the CDR3; the missing end is completed from the germline J gene. This chain links TRBV2 with TRBJ1-6, with D hard to call. Germline lookup yields CDR1 SNHLY and CDR2 FYNNEI. CDR3 size: 15 residues. V lost 6 bases to trimming and J lost 9 bases, with 18 bases between them. CDR3 amino acids: CASRGRALAPSPLHF. The CDR3 bases that were read are TGTGCCAGCAGGGGCCGGGCCCTAGCACCTTCACCC. Together with reference TRBV2 and TRBJ1-6, the CDR3 gives the full variable domain: EPEVTQTPSHQVTQMGQEVILRCVPISNHLYFYWYRQILGQKVEFLVSFYNNEISEKSEIFDDQFSVERPDGSNFTLKIRSTKLEDSAMYFCASRGRALAPSPLHFGNGTRLTVT.

Concerning this clone itself: The read halts 3 residues ahead of the CDR3 end, with the missing end drawn from the germline J gene. V and J are TRBV2 and TRBJ2-7, with 10 bases aligning to TRBD1. V trimming: 0 bases; J trimming: 6 bases; junction bases outside the gene matches: 5. Germline CDR1 is SNHLY and CDR2 is FYNNEI. This CDR3 has 15 amino acids. The CDR3 bases that were read are TGTGCCAGCAGTGAAGCGGGGACAGGGGTTTTCGAG. Protein product: CASSEAGTGVFE. The whole CDR3 is CASSEAGTGVFEQYF. The variable domain in full, completed from reference TRBV2 and TRBJ2-7, reads EPEVTQTPSHQVTQMGQEVILRCVPISNHLYFYWYRQILGQKVEFLVSFYNNEISEKSEIFDDQFSVERPDGSNFTLKIRSTKLEDSAMYFCASSEAGTGVFEQYFGPGTRLTVT.

A remark on this clone: The read is 3 residues too short to cover the CDR3 end, so that end is filled in from the germline J gene. This chain joins TRBV30 and TRBJ1-3; 8 bases match TRBD1. With V trimmed by 0 bases and J by 0 bases, 13 bases remained unmatched. CDR1 is GTSNPN and CDR2 is SVGIG in the germline V gene (reference sequence). The CDR3 has 19 amino acids. The DNA read from the CDR3 is TGTGCCTGGAGTGTACTGAAGGGACAGGTCGCTAACTCTGGAAACACC. This translates into CAWSVLKGQVANSGNT. The entire CDR3 sequence reads CAWSVLKGQVANSGNTIYF.

With regard to this clone: The sequenced fragment ends 3 residues before the CDR3 boundary, so the rest is inferred from the germline J gene. The chain is built from TRBV6-1 and TRBJ2-7, with D possibly matching TRBD1 (5 bases). The V gene lost 2 bases and the J gene lost 4 bases, with 9 bases spanning the gap. Germline V gene sequence: CDR1 MNHNS, CDR2 SASEGT. The CDR3 loop spans 13 amino acids. Partial CDR3 DNA: TGTGCCAGCAGTGAAAACGACAGTTACGAG. Translation gives CASSENDSYE. The complete CDR3 reads CASSENDSYEQYF.

Remarks on this clone: The read ends 3 residues early relative to the CDR3; the germline J gene fills the gap. The rearrangement uses TRBV5-1 and TRBJ1-3; D is unclear. CDR3 length: 17 residues. CDR1 is SGHRS, CDR2 YFSETQ, per germline. V gave up 0 bases and J gave up 0 bases, with 13 bases separating them. The CDR3: CASSLGGTISSGNTIYF. Incomplete CDR3 DNA: TGCGCCAGCAGCTTGGGAGGTACCATTTCCTCTGGAAACACC.

Regarding this clone: With the read ending 3 residues before the CDR3 end, the germline J gene is used to fill in that end. V gene TRBV5-4 combines with J gene TRBJ1-1; 7 bases map to TRBD1. The length of the CDR3 is 15 residues. Germline CDR1 reads SGHNT; CDR2 reads YYREEE (reference sequence). Here the CDR3 reads CASSLDRSELFDAFF. The DNA read from the CDR3 is TGTGCCAGCAGCCTGGACAGGAGCGAGCTTTTTGAT.

In the case of this clone: The read is 3 residues too short to cover the CDR3 end, so that end is filled in from the germline J gene. The rearrangement joins TRBV19 to TRBJ2-7, with 7 nucleotides matching TRBD2. Germline CDR1 LNHDA, CDR2 SQIVND (reference sequence). Trimming at V came to 5 bases and at J to 4 bases, leaving 11 bases not matched to a gene. This CDR3 contains 15 residues. The CDR3 loop reads CASSPRDYALYEQYF. The sequenced CDR3 bases are TGTGCCAGTAGTCCCCGGGACTATGCGCTTTACGAG. Full variable domain (rest looked up from reference TRBV19 and TRBJ2-7): DGGITQSPKYLFRKEGQNVTLSCEQNLNHDAMYWYRQDPGQGLRLIYYSQIVNDFQKGDIAEGYSVSREKKESFPLTVTSAQKNPTAFYLCASSPRDYALYEQYFGPGTRLTVT.

Note on this clone: The read gets to within 3 residues of the CDR3 end, and the germline J gene fills in the rest. The gene calls are TRBV2 and TRBJ1-2; D uncertain. V gave up 7 bases and J gave up 4 bases, with 10 bases separating them. This CDR3 has 12 residues. Germline V gene data show CDR1 as SNHLY and CDR2 as FYNNEI. The covered CDR3 bases are TGTGCCAGCATTCTACGCGGCTATGGC. Translating it yields CASILRGYG. The CDR3, in full, reads CASILRGYGYTF. The full variable domain, its missing parts supplied by reference TRBV2 and TRBJ1-2, is EPEVTQTPSHQVTQMGQEVILRCVPISNHLYFYWYRQILGQKVEFLVSFYNNEISEKSEIFDDQFSVERPDGSNFTLKIRSTKLEDSAMYFCASILRGYGYTFGSGTRLTVV.

The part of the CDR3 DNA that was read is TGTGCCAGCAGCCTCCGACTAGTGCCCTACAATGAG. Protein: CASSLRLVPYNE. Given in full, the CDR3 is CASSLRLVPYNEQFF. The gene calls are TRBV7-2 and TRBJ2-1; possible D gene TRBD2, 6 bases. The DNA ends 3 residues before the CDR3 does, and the rest of the CDR3 is filled in from the germline J gene. There are 15 residues in the CDR3. The V end lost 5 bases, the J end lost 2 bases, and 13 bases lay between the germline ends. Germline V gene lookup returns CDR1 SGHTA and CDR2 FQGNSA.

For this clone: The read finishes 3 residues shy of the CDR3 end, and the germline J gene is used to complete it. This chain links TRBV7-2 with TRBJ1-3; D remains ambiguous. CDR1 and CDR2 from the germline V gene are SGHTA and FQGNSA. The CDR3 runs to 15 residues. The germline V and J ends were trimmed by 3 bases and 4 bases, with 13 bases remaining between them. The CDR3 spells CASSFTPGGGNTIYF. The CDR3 DNA, read in part, is TGTGCCAGCAGCTTCACCCCAGGCGGGGGAAACACC.